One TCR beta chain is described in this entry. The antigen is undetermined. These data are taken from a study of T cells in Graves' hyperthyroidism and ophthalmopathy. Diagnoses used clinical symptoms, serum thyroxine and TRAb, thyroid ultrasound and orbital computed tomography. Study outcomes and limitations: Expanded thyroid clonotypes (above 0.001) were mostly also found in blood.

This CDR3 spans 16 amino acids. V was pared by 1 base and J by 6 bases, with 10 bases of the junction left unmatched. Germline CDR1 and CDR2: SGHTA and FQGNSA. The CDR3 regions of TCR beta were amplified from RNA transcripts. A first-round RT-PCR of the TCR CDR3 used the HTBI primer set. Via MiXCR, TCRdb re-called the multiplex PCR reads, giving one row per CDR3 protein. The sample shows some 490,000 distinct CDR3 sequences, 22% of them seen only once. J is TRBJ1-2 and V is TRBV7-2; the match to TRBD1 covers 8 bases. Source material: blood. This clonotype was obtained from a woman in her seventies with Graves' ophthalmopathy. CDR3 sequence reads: CASSLEGQGGVDGYTF. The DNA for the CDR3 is TGTGCCAGCAGCTTAGAAGGACAGGGCGGGGTTGATGGCTACACCTTC.